A selection of T cell receptor beta chains follows, all from one sample in a study of T-cell memory formation after mild COVID-19. Each CDR3 protein is one row after TCRdb ran MiXCR on the 5' RACE reads. This sample carries 200,000 to 250,000 distinct CDR3 sequences, 15% of them seen once, and the ten largest clones take 2.1%. The sample was PBMCs or a T cell subset sorted from them (not recorded which). These TCRs come from an adult woman who had mild COVID-19 (a few samples of this study predate the infection). Cell type and time point are not known. Each CDR3 is given without its conserved first and last residue. Fields, in order: D gene, J gene, V gene, CDR3 protein. D genes are given only for firm matches.

>-|TRBJ2-4|TRBV5-5
ASSLGGTPAKNIQY
>-|TRBJ2-7|TRBV7-6
ASSLDAGAGEQY
>-|TRBJ2-5|TRBV5-1
ASSRHGLGSQETQY
>-|TRBJ1-6|TRBV9
ASSVAGNNNSPLH
>-|TRBJ2-2|TRBV9
ASSVDPTRNTGELF
>-|TRBJ2-7|TRBV11-2
ASSVGRDYEQY
>TRBD2|TRBJ2-2|TRBV7-3
ASSRQGTSGPGELF
>-|TRBJ2-5|TRBV12-3/TRBV12-4
ASRRDSVGETQY
>-|TRBJ1-2|TRBV9
ASSVVGIGGYT
>-|TRBJ2-1|TRBV9
ASSVGSSSYNEQF
>-|TRBJ1-4|TRBV9
ASSVTVTGEKLF
>-|TRBJ2-3|TRBV12-3/TRBV12-4
ASNRDTDTQY
>-|TRBJ1-2|TRBV6-5
ASSASTTGGYGYT
>-|TRBJ1-6|TRBV6-2/TRBV6-3
ASSPGG
>-|TRBJ2-2|TRBV12-3/TRBV12-4
ASRPRRFTGELF
>TRBD2|TRBJ2-7|TRBV4-2
ASSQAAGWEQY
>-|TRBJ1-1|TRBV3-1
ASSQGAEAF
>-|TRBJ2-5|TRBV7-6
ASSLAFKTPGETQY
>-|TRBJ2-7|TRBV18
ASSPRANYEQY
>TRBD1|TRBJ2-3|TRBV5-1
ASSPGQADTQY
>-|TRBJ2-5|TRBV5-4
ASSSAPQETQY
>-|TRBJ2-7|TRBV4-3
ASSLVLLGEQY
>-|TRBJ1-6|TRBV20-1
SASGGTHSPLH
>TRBD1|TRBJ1-1|TRBV12-3/TRBV12-4
ASSFLTGGASAEAF
>TRBD1|TRBJ1-6|TRBV12-3/TRBV12-4
ASSKGADSPLH
>-|TRBJ1-1|TRBV7-9
ASSLAGRPEAF
>-|TRBJ1-5|TRBV6-2/TRBV6-3
SHAPQGTQPQH
>-|TRBJ2-5|TRBV2
ASSGRGAGETQY
>-|TRBJ1-6|TRBV12-3/TRBV12-4
ASSLGGSPLH
>TRBD1|TRBJ2-7|TRBV7-2
ASSIGQGLSYEQY
>-|TRBJ1-4|TRBV5-6
ASSLSRRLEKLF
>-|TRBJ1-5|TRBV3-1
ASSQDLPRDYSNQPQH
>TRBD2|TRBJ2-1|TRBV29-1
SATTSGYNEQF
>TRBD1|TRBJ1-1|TRBV11-2
ASSLTLRDRVSVNTEAF
>TRBD2|TRBJ2-1|TRBV5-1
ASSQGLAKSNEQF
>TRBD2|TRBJ2-3|TRBV27
ASSDTSGITDTQY
>-|TRBJ2-3|TRBV24-1
ATSGLPSATRTDTQY
>TRBD2|TRBJ2-1|TRBV20-1
SARDIGLDHNEQF
>-|TRBJ2-7|TRBV11-1
ASSLDGETYEQY
>TRBD1|TRBJ1-4|TRBV6-6
ASRSGQGASPKLF
>-|TRBJ2-1|TRBV4-1
ASSRVAGLPETGQF
>TRBD1|TRBJ1-1|TRBV7-6
ASSFRPTGGQANTEAF
>-|TRBJ2-2|TRBV7-9
ASSKPRGVPTGELF
>-|TRBJ2-7|TRBV28
ASSLPFSYEQY
>-|TRBJ2-1|TRBV3-1
ASSKGSGFSYNEQF
>TRBD2|TRBJ2-1|TRBV5-1
ASSLDTGTRKNEQF
>-|TRBJ2-5|TRBV6-2/TRBV6-3
ASVGVRPSETQY
>-|TRBJ2-7|TRBV9
ASSVAPENVPTYEQY
>-|TRBJ2-5|TRBV12-3/TRBV12-4
ASSQGTQAPQY
>TRBD2|TRBJ2-1|TRBV12-3/TRBV12-4
ASSLRGTKYNEQF
>TRBD1|TRBJ2-7|TRBV20-1
SARAGTGGYEQY
>TRBD2|TRBJ2-7|TRBV11-2
ASSRGRASYEQY
>-|TRBJ2-3|TRBV4-2
ASSPVAISSTDTQY
>-|TRBJ2-7|TRBV12-3/TRBV12-4
ASCSEVGAGEQY
>TRBD1|TRBJ1-2|TRBV3-1
ASSQGQGTYGYT
>TRBD1|TRBJ2-1|TRBV24-1
ATSKQGSNEQF
>-|TRBJ1-1|TRBV5-1
ASSSPGMNTEAF
>TRBD1|TRBJ1-5|TRBV24-1
ATSDSGQGNQPQH